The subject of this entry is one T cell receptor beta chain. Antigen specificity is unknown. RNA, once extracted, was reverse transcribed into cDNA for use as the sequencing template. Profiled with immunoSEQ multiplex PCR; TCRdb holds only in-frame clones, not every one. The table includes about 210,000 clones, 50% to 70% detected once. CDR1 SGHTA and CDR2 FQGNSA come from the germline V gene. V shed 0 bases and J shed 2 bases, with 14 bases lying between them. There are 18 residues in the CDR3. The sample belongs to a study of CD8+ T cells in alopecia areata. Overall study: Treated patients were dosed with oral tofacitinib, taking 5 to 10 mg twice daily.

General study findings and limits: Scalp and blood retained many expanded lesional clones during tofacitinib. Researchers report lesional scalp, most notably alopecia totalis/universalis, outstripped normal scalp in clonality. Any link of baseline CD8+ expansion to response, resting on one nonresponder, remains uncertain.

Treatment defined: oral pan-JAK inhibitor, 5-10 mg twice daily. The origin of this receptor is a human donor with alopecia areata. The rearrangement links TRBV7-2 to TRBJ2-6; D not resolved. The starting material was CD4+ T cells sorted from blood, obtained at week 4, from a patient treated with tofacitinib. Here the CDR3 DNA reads TGTGCCAGCAGCTTAGCTACGCCCGGAGCTACTGGGGCCAACGTCCTGACTTTC. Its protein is CASSLATPGATGANVLTF.